At least ten counts were recorded for the clone carrying this T cell receptor (beta chain). The antigen is unknown. This sample is part of a study of early T cells in non-severe SARS-CoV-2 infection. Whole-study context: With bulk RNA from unsorted whole blood as input, sequencing yielded unpaired chains.

The TCR library protocol attached unique molecular identifiers to the individual cDNA molecules. TCRdb called the 5' RACE reads again in MiXCR, with one record for every CDR3 protein. The table includes 35,000 to 40,000 distinct CDR3 sequences, 4.5% to 7% detected once. V lost 3 bases and J 2 bases, leaving 8 bases between the germline ends. The germline V gene has CDR1 SGHVS and CDR2 FQNEAQ. The CDR3 is 14 amino acids. Overall study results and limits: Private and CD4 specificities were missed by VDJdb matching, which favored anti-spike CD8 responses.

The receptor was isolated from an adult who was a healthcare worker with PCR-confirmed SARS-CoV-2 infection or an uninfected control (not recorded which). The source material was whole blood. This chain links TRBV7-8 with TRBJ1-5; unclear D gene. CDR3 coding DNA: TGTGCCAGCAGCTTTGTGATGGGCAATCAGCCCCAGCATTTT. This translates into CASSFVMGNQPQHF.